The next 12 T cell receptor beta chains were all read from a single sample in a study of T cells in Graves' hyperthyroidism and ophthalmopathy. RNA transcripts provided the source from which TCR beta CDR3 regions were amplified. With the HTBI primer set, the TCR CDR3 went through a first round of RT-PCR. TCRdb independently ran MiXCR on the multiplex PCR reads; one entry per CDR3 protein. This table has about 640,000 distinct CDR3 sequences, 20% to 25% appearing once. The specimen was blood. Receptors were obtained from a man aged 25-40 years with Graves' ophthalmopathy.

CDR3 nucleotides: TGCAGTGCTAGAGATGGGGGGGTGACTGAAGCTTTCTTT. This sequence encodes CSARDGGVTEAFF. J is TRBJ1-1 and V is TRBV20-1, with D possibly matching TRBD1 (5 bases). CDR1 and CDR2 (germline): DFQATT, SNEGSKA (reference sequence). This CDR3 has 13 amino acids. Trimming removed 0 bases from V and 5 bases from J, with 10 bases in between.

This clonotype was observed many times. This chain links TRBV13 with TRBJ2-1; D unclear. The V end was cut by 0 bases, the J end by 6 bases, with 9 bases between. Germline V CDR1 and CDR2: PRHDT, FYEKMQ (reference sequence). The CDR3 totals 14 residues. The CDR3 is CASSLGGTGNEQFF. The DNA of the CDR3 is TGTGCCAGCAGCTTAGGTGGTACCGGCAATGAGCAGTTCTTC. The complete variable domain, with remaining parts taken from reference TRBV13 and TRBJ2-1, reads AAGVIQSPRHLIKEKRETATLKCYPIPRHDTVYWYQQGPGQDPQFLISFYEKMQSDKGSIPDRFSAQQFSDYHSELNMSSLELGDSALYFCASSLGGTGNEQFFGPGTRLTVL.

This clonotype came up a few times. This chain uses TRBV6-1 with TRBJ2-7; the match to TRBD1 covers 10 bases. CDR3 length equals 17 residues. V shed 4 bases and J 3 bases; nucleotides not matched to a gene: 12. Germline V lookup: CDR1 MNHNS, CDR2 SASEGT. CDR3 coding DNA: TGTGCCAGCAGTGGAAGATCCGGGACAGGGGATAGCTACGAGCAGTACTTC. Its translation is CASSGRSGTGDSYEQYF.

This clonotype was detected only a few times. This chain links TRBV4-3 with TRBJ2-1; 11 bases match TRBD2. This CDR3 has 17 amino acids. Trimming took 0 bases from V and 4 from J; bases not matched to a gene: 5. Germline V gives CDR1 LGHNA, CDR2 YSLEER. The chain's CDR3 is CASSQDRGLAEYNEQFF. The DNA of the CDR3 is TGCGCCAGCAGCCAAGATCGGGGACTAGCGGAGTACAATGAGCAGTTCTTC.

As to this clonotype: This could be a read error, since a much larger clone is one nucleotide away. The genes are TRBV20-1 and TRBJ2-7; 15 positions agree with TRBD2. The CDR3 is 18 residues long. Germline V CDR1 and CDR2: DFQATT, SNEGSKA (reference sequence). V dropped 4 bases and J dropped 3; count of bases not matched to a gene: 13. The CDR3 is CSAIPGTSGGWDCYEQYF. DNA for the CDR3: TGCAGTGCTATTCCCGGGACTAGCGGGGGGTGGGACTGCTACGAGCAGTACTTC.

The CDR3 here is CASSLAQRAGELFF. CDR3 DNA sequence: TGTGCCAGCAGTTTAGCGCAAAGGGCCGGGGAGCTGTTTTTT. The rearrangement links TRBV12-3 or TRBV12-4 to TRBJ2-2; D remains ambiguous. The CDR3 contains 14 residues. V was trimmed by 0 bases and J by 6 bases, leaving 8 bases between them.

The genes are TRBV2 and TRBJ2-2, with 14 bases that match TRBD2. The J segment lost 5 bases and the V segment lost 4 bases, leaving 6 bases of the junction unmatched. The germline V gene encodes CDR1 SNHLY and CDR2 FYNNEI. This CDR3 has 17 residues. CDR3 in amino acids: CASSGGLAGGQTGELFF. The CDR3 region has the DNA TGTGCCAGCAGTGGAGGACTAGCGGGAGGCCAGACCGGGGAGCTGTTTTTT. Supplemented by reference TRBV2 and TRBJ2-2, the full variable domain reads EPEVTQTPSHQVTQMGQEVILRCVPISNHLYFYWYRQILGQKVEFLVSFYNNEISEKSEIFDDQFSVERPDGSNFTLKIRSTKLEDSAMYFCASSGGLAGGQTGELFFGEGSRLTVL.

The chain joins TRBV29-1 to TRBJ1-1; D is unclear. Germline loops: CDR1 SQVTM, CDR2 ANQGSEA. V gave up 5 bases and J gave up 11 bases, with 12 bases separating them. The CDR3 consists of 10 residues. The CDR3 protein is CSVLGSRAFF. The CDR3 bases are TGCAGCGTTCTAGGGTCTAGGGCTTTCTTT.

This clonotype showed up just a few times. The chain combines TRBV20-1 with TRBJ1-1; tentatively, D is TRBD1 (5 bases). V was clipped by 3 bases and J by 5 bases, with 16 bases between them. This CDR3 spans 14 amino acids. Germline CDR1 is DFQATT and CDR2 is SNEGSKA (reference sequence). CDR3 DNA: TGCAGTGCTAGGTGGACACGAGGGAGGACTGAAGCTTTCTTT. As protein: CSARWTRGRTEAFF.

The chain employs TRBV20-1 and TRBJ1-5, with D unclear. The CDR3 extends over 13 amino acids. Germline CDR1 is DFQATT and CDR2 is SNEGSKA (reference sequence). With 4 bases removed from V and 5 bases from J, the gap between germline ends came to 12 bases. CDR3 in amino acids: CSAKFGEYQPQHF. The CDR3, as DNA: TGCAGTGCTAAATTCGGGGAATATCAGCCCCAGCATTTT.

Many counts were recorded for this clonotype. This CDR3 is CASSLAEIGISEAFF. The CDR3 DNA is TGTGCCAGCAGCTTAGCGGAGATCGGCATTTCTGAAGCTTTCTTT. The chain is built from TRBV7-2 and TRBJ1-1; D is unresolved. The CDR3 spans 15 residues. Germline assignment: CDR1 SGHTA and CDR2 FQGNSA. The V end was cut by 0 bases, the J end by 6 bases, with 14 bases between.

This clonotype was observed a few times. This sequence joins TRBV19 and TRBJ1-5; D unclear. The V end was cut by 3 bases, the J end by 0 bases, with 9 bases between. This CDR3 contains 15 residues. The germline V gene encodes CDR1 LNHDA and CDR2 SQIVND (reference sequence). CDR3 in DNA: TGTGCCAGTAGTATCTGGGCGGATAGCAATCAGCCCCAGCATTTT. It codes for CASSIWADSNQPQHF.